Listed here is a single TCR beta chain. Germline CDR1 SGHRS, CDR2 YFSETQ. Trimming stripped 4 bases from V and 0 bases from J, with 8 bases between. This CDR3 contains 14 residues. The source of the sample is a study of pediatric ulcerative colitis. Measured with immunoSEQ multiplex PCR; TCRdb has only the in-frame clones, and not every one. The sample holds tens of thousands of clones, roughly nine tenths seen once. This sequence originates from a boy aged 5-17 years with severe ulcerative colitis. Sequencing used blood. The chain is built from TRBV5-1 and TRBJ2-1; a possible D gene is TRBD2 (6 bases). The CDR3 nucleotides are TGCGCCAGCAGCCTGGACTACTCCTACAATGAGCAGTTCTTC. It encodes CASSLDYSYNEQFF.